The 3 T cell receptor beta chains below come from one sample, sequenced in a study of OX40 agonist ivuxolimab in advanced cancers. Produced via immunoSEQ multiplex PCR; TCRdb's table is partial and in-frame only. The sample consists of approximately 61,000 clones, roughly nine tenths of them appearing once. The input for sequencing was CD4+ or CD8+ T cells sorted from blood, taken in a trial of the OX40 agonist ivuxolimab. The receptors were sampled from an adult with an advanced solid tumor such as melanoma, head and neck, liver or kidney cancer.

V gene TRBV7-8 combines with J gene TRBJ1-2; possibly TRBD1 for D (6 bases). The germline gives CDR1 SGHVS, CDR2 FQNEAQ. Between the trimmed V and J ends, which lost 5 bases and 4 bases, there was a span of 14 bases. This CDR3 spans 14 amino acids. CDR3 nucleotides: TGTGCCAGCAGCCTCCGGGACACAGTCTATGGCTACACCTTC. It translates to CASSLRDTVYGYTF.

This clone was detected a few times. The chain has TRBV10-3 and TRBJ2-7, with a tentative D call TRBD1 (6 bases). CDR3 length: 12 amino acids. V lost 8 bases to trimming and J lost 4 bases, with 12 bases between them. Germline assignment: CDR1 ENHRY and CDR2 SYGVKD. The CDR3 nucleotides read TGTGCCATCGCCGAACAGGGATACGAGCAGTACTTC. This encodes CAIAEQGYEQYF.

The CDR3 DNA follows: TGTGCCAGCAGCTTAGACAGGTCGAAAACTGAGGGCAATGAGCAGTTCTTC. Encoded protein: CASSLDRSKTEGNEQFF. The chain couples TRBV11-2 to TRBJ2-1; D possibly corresponds to TRBD2 (5 bases). The CDR3 runs to 17 residues. V was trimmed by 0 bases and J by 6 bases, leaving 18 bases between them. Germline lookup yields CDR1 SGHAT and CDR2 FQNNGV.